This T cell receptor (beta chain) was sequenced during a study of T cell responses to AZD1222 COVID-19 vaccine. Study findings and constraints: Seropositive AZD1222 recipients at baseline numbered only 6 or 7.

The table came from immunoSEQ multiplex PCR; TCRdb's copy has only in-frame clones and leaves some out. Of over 150,000 clones listed, roughly nine tenths are singletons. Germline assignment: CDR1 SGHRS and CDR2 YFSETQ. This CDR3 has 13 residues. V lost 3 bases to trimming and J lost 10 bases, with 16 bases between them. A word on this clone: No antigen is known for it.

V usage is TRBV5-1 and J usage is TRBJ2-5, with D perhaps TRBD1 (6 bases). This sequence originates from an adult in good health. The sequencing here drew on peripheral blood, taken on day 0 of MenACWY control vaccination. Here the CDR3 DNA reads TGCGCCAGCAGCTACGACCGGTCAGGGGACCAGTACTTC. Translating it yields CASSYDRSGDQYF.